The clone carrying this T cell receptor beta chain was picked up many times. The data were obtained in a study of blood T cell repertoires in COVID-19. Study as a whole: Sample material is recorded as cDNA or gDNA derived from T cells, B-cell-depleted T cells, or PBMCs.

Clones were sequenced by immunoSEQ multiplex PCR, and TCRdb holds only the in-frame ones, with some missing. This sample yields fewer than 85,000 clones, of which more than 70% are seen a single time; under 2.5% belongs to the top ten. There are 14 residues in the CDR3. Germline V CDR1 and CDR2: SGHKS, YYEKEE (reference sequence). The V end was cut by 1 base, the J end by 2 bases, with 7 bases between. The chain recombines TRBV5-5 with TRBJ1-5; D perhaps matches TRBD1 (6 bases). The sequence was collected from a man between 65 and 85 years old with COVID-19, enrolled during active disease. The sample comprised peripheral blood. The CDR3 DNA reads as TGTGCCAGCAGCTTGTACAGGGGCAATCAGCCCCAGCATTTT. Protein: CASSLYRGNQPQHF.